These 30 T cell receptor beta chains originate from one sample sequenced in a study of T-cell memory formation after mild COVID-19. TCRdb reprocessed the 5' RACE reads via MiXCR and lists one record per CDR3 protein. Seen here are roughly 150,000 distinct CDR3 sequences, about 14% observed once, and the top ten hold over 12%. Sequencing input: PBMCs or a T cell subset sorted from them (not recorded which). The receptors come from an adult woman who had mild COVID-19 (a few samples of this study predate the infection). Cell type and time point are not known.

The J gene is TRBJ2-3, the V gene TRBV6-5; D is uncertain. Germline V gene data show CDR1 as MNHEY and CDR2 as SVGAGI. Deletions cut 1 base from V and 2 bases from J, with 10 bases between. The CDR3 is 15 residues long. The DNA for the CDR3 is TGTGCCAGCAGTTACTGGGTATCCTCCACAGATACGCAGTATTTT. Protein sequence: CASSYWVSSTDTQYF.

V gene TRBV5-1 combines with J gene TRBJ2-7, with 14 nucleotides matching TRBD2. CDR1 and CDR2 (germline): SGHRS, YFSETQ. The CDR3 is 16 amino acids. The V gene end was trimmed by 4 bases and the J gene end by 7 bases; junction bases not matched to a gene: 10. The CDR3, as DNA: TGCGCCAGCAGCCCTGGGACTAGCGGGAGTGCTAGGGAGCAGTACTTC. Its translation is CASSPGTSGSAREQYF.

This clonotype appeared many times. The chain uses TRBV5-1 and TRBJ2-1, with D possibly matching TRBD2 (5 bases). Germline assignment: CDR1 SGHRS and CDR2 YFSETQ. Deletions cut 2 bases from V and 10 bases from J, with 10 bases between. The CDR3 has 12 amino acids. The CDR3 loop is CASSLGGGEQFF. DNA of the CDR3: TGCGCCAGCAGCTTAGGAGGTGGCGAGCAGTTCTTC.

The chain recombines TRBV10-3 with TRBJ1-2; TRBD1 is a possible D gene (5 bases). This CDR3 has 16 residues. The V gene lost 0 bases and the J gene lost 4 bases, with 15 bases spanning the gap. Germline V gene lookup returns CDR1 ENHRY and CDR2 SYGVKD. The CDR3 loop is CAISESVQAKSYGYTF. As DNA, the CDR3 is TGTGCCATCAGTGAGTCAGTACAGGCCAAGAGCTATGGCTACACCTTC.

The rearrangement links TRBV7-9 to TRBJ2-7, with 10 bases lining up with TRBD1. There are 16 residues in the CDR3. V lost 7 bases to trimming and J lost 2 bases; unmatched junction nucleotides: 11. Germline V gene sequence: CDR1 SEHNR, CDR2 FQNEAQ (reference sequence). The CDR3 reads CASTGNPGQGTYEQYF. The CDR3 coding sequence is TGTGCCAGCACAGGCAACCCGGGACAGGGGACCTACGAGCAGTACTTC.

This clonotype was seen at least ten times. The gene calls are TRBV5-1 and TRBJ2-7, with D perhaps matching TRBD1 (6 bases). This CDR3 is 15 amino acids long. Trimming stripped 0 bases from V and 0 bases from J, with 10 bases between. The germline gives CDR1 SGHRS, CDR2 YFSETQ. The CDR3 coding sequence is TGCGCCAGCAGCTTGGTGCCAGGGGTCTCCTACGAGCAGTACTTC. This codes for CASSLVPGVSYEQYF.

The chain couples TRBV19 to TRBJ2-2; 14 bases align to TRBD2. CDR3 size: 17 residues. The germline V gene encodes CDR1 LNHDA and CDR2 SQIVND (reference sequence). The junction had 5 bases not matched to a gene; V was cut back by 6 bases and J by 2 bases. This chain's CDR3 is CASREGLAGENTGELFF. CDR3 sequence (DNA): TGTGCCAGTAGAGAGGGACTAGCGGGAGAAAACACCGGGGAGCTGTTTTTT.

CDR3 sequence reads: CASSLSGGAGFSYEQYF. The CDR3 bases are TGTGCCAGCAGTTTATCGGGGGGGGCAGGGTTCTCCTACGAGCAGTACTTC. The V gene is TRBV27, the J gene TRBJ2-7, with D perhaps TRBD2 (7 bases). The CDR3 length is 17 residues. Trimming removed 0 bases at V and 0 bases at J, with 15 bases between. The germline CDR1 and CDR2 sequences are MNHEY and SMNVEV (reference sequence).

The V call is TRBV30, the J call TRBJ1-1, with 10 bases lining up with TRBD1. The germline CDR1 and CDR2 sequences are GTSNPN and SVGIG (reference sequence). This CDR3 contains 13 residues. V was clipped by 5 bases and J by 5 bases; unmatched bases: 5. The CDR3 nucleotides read TGTGCCTGGGACAGGGGGCGCGGAACTGAAGCTTTCTTT. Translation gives CAWDRGRGTEAFF.

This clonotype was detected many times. In DNA, the CDR3 is TGTGCCAGCAGTTTAATGGCGGGGGGGCTTCTAACCTACGAGCAGTACTTC. Its translation: CASSLMAGGLLTYEQYF. The chain uses TRBV12-3 or TRBV12-4 and TRBJ2-7; 9 nucleotides agree with TRBD2. With V trimmed by 2 bases and J by 2 bases, 10 bases remained unmatched. This CDR3 comprises 17 residues.

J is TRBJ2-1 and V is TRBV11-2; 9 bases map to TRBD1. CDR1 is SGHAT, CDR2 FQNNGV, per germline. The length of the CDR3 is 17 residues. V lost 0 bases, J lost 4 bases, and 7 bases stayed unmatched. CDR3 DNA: TGTGCCAGCAGCTTAGAGGACGGGACAGGGAGGTACAATGAGCAGTTCTTC. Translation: CASSLEDGTGRYNEQFF.

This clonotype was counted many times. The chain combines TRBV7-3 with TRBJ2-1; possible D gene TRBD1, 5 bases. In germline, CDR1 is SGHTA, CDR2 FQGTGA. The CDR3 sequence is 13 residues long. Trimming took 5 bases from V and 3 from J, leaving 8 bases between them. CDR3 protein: CASSADNYNEQFF. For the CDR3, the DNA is TGTGCCAGCAGCGCGGACAACTACAATGAGCAGTTCTTC.

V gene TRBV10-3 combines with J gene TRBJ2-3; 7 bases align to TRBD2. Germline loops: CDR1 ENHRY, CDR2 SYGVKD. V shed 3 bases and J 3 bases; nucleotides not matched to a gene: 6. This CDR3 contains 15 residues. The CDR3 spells CAISERLADTDTQYF. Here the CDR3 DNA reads TGTGCCATCAGTGAAAGGCTAGCGGATACAGATACGCAGTATTTT.

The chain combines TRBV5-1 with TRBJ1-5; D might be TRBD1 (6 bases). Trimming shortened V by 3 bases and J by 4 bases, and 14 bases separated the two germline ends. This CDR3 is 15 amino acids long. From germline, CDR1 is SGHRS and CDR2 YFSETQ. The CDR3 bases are TGCGCCAGCAGCTCACCGCGGCAGGGGAATCAGCCCCAGCATTTT. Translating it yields CASSSPRQGNQPQHF.

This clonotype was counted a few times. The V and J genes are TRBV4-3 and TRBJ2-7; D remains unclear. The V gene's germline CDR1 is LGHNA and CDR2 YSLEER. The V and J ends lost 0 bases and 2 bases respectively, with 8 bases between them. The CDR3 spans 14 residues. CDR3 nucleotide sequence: TGCGCCAGCAGCCAAGACAGTGGCCCCTACGAGCAGTACTTC. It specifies CASSQDSGPYEQYF.

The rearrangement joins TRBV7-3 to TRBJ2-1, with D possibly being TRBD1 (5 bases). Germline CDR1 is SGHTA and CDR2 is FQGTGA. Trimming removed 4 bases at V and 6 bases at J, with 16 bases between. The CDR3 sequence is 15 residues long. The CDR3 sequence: CASSSRQGRINEQFF. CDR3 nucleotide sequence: TGTGCCAGCAGCTCCCGGCAGGGCAGAATCAATGAGCAGTTCTTC.

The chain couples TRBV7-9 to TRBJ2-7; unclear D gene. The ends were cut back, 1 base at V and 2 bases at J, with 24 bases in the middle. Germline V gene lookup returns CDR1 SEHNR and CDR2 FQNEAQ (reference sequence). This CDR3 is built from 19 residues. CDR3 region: CASSLGGPHPGEAPYEQYF. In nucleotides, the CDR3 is TGTGCCAGCAGCTTAGGTGGACCACATCCGGGCGAAGCACCCTACGAGCAGTACTTC. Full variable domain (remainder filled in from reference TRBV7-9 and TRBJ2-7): DTGVSQNPRHKITKRGQNVTFRCDPISEHNRLYWYRQTLGQGPEFLTYFQNEAQLEKSRLLSDRFSAERPKGSFSTLEIQRTEQGDSAMYLCASSLGGPHPGEAPYEQYFGPGTRLTVT.

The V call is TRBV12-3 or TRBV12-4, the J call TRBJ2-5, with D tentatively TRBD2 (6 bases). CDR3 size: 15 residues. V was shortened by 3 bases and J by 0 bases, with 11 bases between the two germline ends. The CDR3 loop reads CASSFRGFYQETQYF. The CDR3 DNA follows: TGTGCCAGCAGTTTTCGGGGGTTTTACCAAGAGACCCAGTACTTC.

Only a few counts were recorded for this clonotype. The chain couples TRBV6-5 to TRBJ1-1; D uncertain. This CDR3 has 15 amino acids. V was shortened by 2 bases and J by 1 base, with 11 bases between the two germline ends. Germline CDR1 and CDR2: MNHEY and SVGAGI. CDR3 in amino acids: CASSYGLSTNTEAFF. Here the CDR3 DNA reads TGTGCCAGCAGTTACGGGTTATCTACGAACACTGAAGCTTTCTTT.

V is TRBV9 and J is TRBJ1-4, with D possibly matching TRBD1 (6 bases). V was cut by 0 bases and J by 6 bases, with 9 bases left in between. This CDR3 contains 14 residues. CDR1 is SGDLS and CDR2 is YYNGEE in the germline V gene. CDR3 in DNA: TGTGCCAGCAGCGTAGGGGACACCTATGAAAAACTGTTTTTT. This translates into CASSVGDTYEKLFF.

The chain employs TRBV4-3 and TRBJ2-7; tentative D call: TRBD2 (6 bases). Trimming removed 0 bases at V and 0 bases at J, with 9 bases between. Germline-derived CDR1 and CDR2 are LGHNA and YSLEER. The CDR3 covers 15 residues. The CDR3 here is CASSQDPSASYEQYF. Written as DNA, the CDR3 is TGCGCCAGCAGCCAAGATCCTAGCGCCTCCTACGAGCAGTACTTC.

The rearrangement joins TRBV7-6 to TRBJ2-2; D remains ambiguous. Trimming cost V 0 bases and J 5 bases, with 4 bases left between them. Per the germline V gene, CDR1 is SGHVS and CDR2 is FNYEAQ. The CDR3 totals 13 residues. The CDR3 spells CASSLAETGELFF. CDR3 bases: TGTGCCAGCAGCTTAGCCGAGACCGGGGAGCTGTTTTTT.

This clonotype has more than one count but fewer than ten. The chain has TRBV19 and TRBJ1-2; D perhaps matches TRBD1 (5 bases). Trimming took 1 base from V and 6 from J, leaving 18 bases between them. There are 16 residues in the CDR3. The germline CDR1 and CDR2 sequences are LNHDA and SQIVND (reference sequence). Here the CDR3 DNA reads TGTGCCAGTAGTATAGCTGGCAGACGGGGACGAGATGGCTACACCTTC. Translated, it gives CASSIAGRRGRDGYTF.

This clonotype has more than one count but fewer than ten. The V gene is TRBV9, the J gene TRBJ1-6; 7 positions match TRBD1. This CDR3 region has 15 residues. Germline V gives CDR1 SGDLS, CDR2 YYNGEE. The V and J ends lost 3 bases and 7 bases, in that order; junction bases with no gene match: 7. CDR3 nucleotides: TGTGCCAGCAGCGCCCTTGGACAGGACAATTCACCCCTCCACTTT. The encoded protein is CASSALGQDNSPLHF.

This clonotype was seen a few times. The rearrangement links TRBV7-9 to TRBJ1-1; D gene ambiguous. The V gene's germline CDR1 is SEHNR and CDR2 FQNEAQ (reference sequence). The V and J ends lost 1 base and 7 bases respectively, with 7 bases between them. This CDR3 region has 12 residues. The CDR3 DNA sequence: TGTGCCAGCAGCTTAGTAGGGTTTGAAGCTTTCTTT. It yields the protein CASSLVGFEAFF.

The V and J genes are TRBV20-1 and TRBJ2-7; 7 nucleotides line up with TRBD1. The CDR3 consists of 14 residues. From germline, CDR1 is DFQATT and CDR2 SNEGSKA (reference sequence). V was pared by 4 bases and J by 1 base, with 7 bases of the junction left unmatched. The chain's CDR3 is CSATDRSKSYEQYF. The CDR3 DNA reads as TGCAGTGCTACGGACAGGTCGAAATCCTACGAGCAGTACTTC.

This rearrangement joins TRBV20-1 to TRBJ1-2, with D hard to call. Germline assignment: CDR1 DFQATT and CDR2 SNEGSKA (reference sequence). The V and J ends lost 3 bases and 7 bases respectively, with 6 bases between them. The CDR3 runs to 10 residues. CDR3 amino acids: CSARPGGYTF. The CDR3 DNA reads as TGCAGTGCTAGGCCGGGTGGCTACACCTTC.

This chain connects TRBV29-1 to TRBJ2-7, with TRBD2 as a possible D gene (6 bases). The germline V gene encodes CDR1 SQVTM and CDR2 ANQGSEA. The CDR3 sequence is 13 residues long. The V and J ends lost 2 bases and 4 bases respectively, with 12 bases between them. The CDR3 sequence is CSVEWVGGYEQYF. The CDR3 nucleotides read TGCAGCGTTGAATGGGTCGGGGGTTACGAGCAGTACTTC.

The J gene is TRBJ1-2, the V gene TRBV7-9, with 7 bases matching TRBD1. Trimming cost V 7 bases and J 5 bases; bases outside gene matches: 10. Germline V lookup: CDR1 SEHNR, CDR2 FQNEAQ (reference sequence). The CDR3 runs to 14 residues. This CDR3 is CASIRTGQQYGYTF. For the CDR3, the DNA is TGTGCCAGCATCCGGACAGGACAGCAGTATGGCTACACCTTC.

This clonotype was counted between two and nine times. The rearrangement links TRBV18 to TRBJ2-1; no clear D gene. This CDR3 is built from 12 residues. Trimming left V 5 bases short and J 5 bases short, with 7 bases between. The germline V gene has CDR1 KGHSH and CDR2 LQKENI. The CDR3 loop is CASSAVNNEQFF. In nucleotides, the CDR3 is TGTGCCAGCTCAGCGGTAAACAATGAGCAGTTCTTC.